This T cell receptor beta chain was captured by sequencing in a study of T cell responses to AZD1222 COVID-19 vaccine. Study results and caveats: Spike-specific TCR breadth and depth rose after two AZD1222 doses. Unmutated regions of variants are reportedly targeted by nearly half of spike-specific TCRs.

Pooled together were second doses at about 4 or about 12 weeks. This table comes from immunoSEQ multiplex PCR, and its TCRdb copy is limited to in-frame clones, with some not included. The table has about 140,000 clones, 80% to 95% seen once. Note on this clone: Its cognate antigen is unknown.

Germline assignment: CDR1 SGHRS and CDR2 YFSETQ. The CDR3 covers 14 residues. V dropped 3 bases and J dropped 5; count of bases not matched to a gene: 3. This clonotype originated in an adult who received the AZD1222 COVID-19 vaccine. The chain is built from TRBV5-1 and TRBJ2-1; 9 bases fit TRBD2. Sequencing used peripheral blood, obtained 28 days after the second AZD1222 dose. DNA for the CDR3: TGCGCCAGCAGCTCGACTAGCGGAGACAATGAGCAGTTCTTC. It specifies CASSSTSGDNEQFF.